This TCR beta chain was recorded in a study of blood T cell repertoires in COVID-19. About the study: The cDNA or gDNA used as material had been derived from T cells, B-cell-depleted T cells, or PBMCs.

In germline, CDR1 is SGHNT, CDR2 YENEEA. The CDR3 covers 14 residues. Trimming took off 4 bases at V and 0 bases at J, with 8 bases between the two ends. Here immunoSEQ multiplex PCR was the method, and the copy in TCRdb shows in-frame clones only, minus some. The table lists about 300,000 clones, roughly 90% of them singletons. The J gene is TRBJ2-3, the V gene TRBV11-3; no firm D call. Input material: peripheral blood. The sequence derives from a man aged 35 to 55 with acute or convalescent COVID-19. The CDR3 nucleotides are TGTGCCAGCAGCTCTGGAGCTAGCACAGATACGCAGTATTTT. Its translation is CASSSGASTDTQYF. The variable domain in full, completed from reference TRBV11-3 and TRBJ2-3, reads EAGVVQSPRYKIIEKKQPVAFWCNPISGHNTLYWYLQNLGQGPELLIRYENEEAVDDSQLPKDRFSAERLKGVDSTLKIQPAELGDSAVYLCASSSGASTDTQYFGPGTRLTVL.